This TCR beta chain came from a study of blood T cell repertoires in COVID-19. Across the whole study: The United States, Italy and Spain supplied acute and convalescent COVID-19 samples. T cells, B-cell-depleted T cells, or PBMCs supplied cDNA or gDNA.

The germline V gene has CDR1 SGHNT and CDR2 YENEEA. Trimming took 4 bases from V and 6 from J; bases not matched to a gene: 3. This CDR3 is 13 amino acids long. Authors' methods: Reference gene primer amplification in the assay estimated nucleated cell counts. Sequenced by immunoSEQ multiplex PCR; TCRdb stores in-frame clones only, minus some. The DNA gave D and trimming, while V, J and clone size come from that table. Of roughly 230,000 clones listed, 80% to 85% are singletons. The clonotype comes from a man in his fifties with active or convalescent COVID-19. The sequenced sample consisted of peripheral blood. The V gene is TRBV11-3, the J gene TRBJ2-1; 7 positions agree with TRBD1. Written as DNA, the CDR3 is TGTGCCAGCAGCTGGGACAGTAGCAATGAGCAGTTCTTC. Translating it yields CASSWDSSNEQFF.